The 17 T cell receptor beta chains below all came from one sample that was sequenced in a study of blood T cell repertoires in COVID-19. Here immunoSEQ multiplex PCR was the method, and the copy in TCRdb shows in-frame clones only, minus some. The sample lists some 260,000 clones; approximately 89% were seen once. Material for sequencing was peripheral blood. These receptors were taken from a woman in her 30s with COVID-19, enrolled during active disease.

This clone was detected only a few times. The J gene is TRBJ1-2, the V gene TRBV19; the D is unclear. Germline V lookup: CDR1 LNHDA, CDR2 SQIVND (reference sequence). Trimming removed 4 bases at V and 6 bases at J, with 6 bases between. This CDR3 comprises 11 residues. The CDR3 sequence: CASSNRDGYTF. CDR3 sequence (DNA): TGTGCCAGTAGTAACAGAGATGGCTACACCTTC. Full variable domain (rest looked up from reference TRBV19 and TRBJ1-2): DGGITQSPKYLFRKEGQNVTLSCEQNLNHDAMYWYRQDPGQGLRLIYYSQIVNDFQKGDIAEGYSVSREKKESFPLTVTSAQKNPTAFYLCASSNRDGYTFGSGTRLTVV.

This chain links TRBV10-1 with TRBJ2-7; no definite D call. This CDR3 spans 14 amino acids. Trimming left V 0 bases short and J 0 bases short, with 6 bases between. CDR1 and CDR2 from the germline V gene are WNHNN and SYGVQD (reference sequence). The CDR3 is CASSESVSSYEQYF. The CDR3 DNA reads TGCGCCAGCAGTGAGTCGGTTAGCTCCTACGAGCAGTACTTC.

J is TRBJ2-2 and V is TRBV4-1; no reliable D call. Trimming stripped 3 bases from V and 6 bases from J, with 8 bases between. CDR1 MGHRA and CDR2 YSYEKL come from the germline V gene. The CDR3 has 13 residues. In DNA form, the CDR3 reads TGCGCCAGCAGCCACAGATCGCCCGGGGAGCTGTTTTTT. Amino acids: CASSHRSPGELFF.

This clone was recorded only once. The chain carries TRBV11-3 and TRBJ2-3; 7 positions agree with TRBD2. The germline V gene encodes CDR1 SGHNT and CDR2 YENEEA. V trimming: 2 bases; J trimming: 4 bases; junction bases outside the gene matches: 18. CDR3 size: 19 residues. The CDR3 loop reads CASSLITGRERDYPDTQYF. In nucleotides, the CDR3 is TGTGCCAGCAGCTTAATAACTGGGAGGGAGCGGGATTACCCAGATACGCAGTATTTT.

The gene calls are TRBV14 and TRBJ2-2, with 8 nucleotides matching TRBD2. The CDR3 consists of 17 residues. V trimming: 3 bases; J trimming: 2 bases; junction bases outside the gene matches: 8. Germline V CDR1 and CDR2: SGHDN, FVKESK. The CDR3 DNA reads TGTGCCAGCAGCCACTTCCAGACTAGCGTTAACACCGGGGAGCTGTTTTTT. As protein: CASSHFQTSVNTGELFF.

The chain carries TRBV28 and TRBJ1-2; D is ambiguous. Germline lookup yields CDR1 MDHEN and CDR2 SYDVKM. Trimming took off 5 bases at V and 4 bases at J, with 8 bases between the two ends. The CDR3 is 12 residues long. CDR3 in amino acids: CASSPSSYGYTF. The DNA of the CDR3 is TGTGCCAGCAGTCCCTCGAGCTATGGCTACACCTTC.

This clone was picked up one time. The chain joins TRBV19 to TRBJ2-7, with 7 bases matching TRBD2. Germline loops: CDR1 LNHDA, CDR2 SQIVND (reference sequence). V shed 7 bases and J 5 bases; nucleotides not matched to a gene: 20. This CDR3 has 17 residues. For the CDR3, the DNA is TGTGCCAGTACCCAAGAAAGCGGAGCGGGAACCCGAGACGAGCAGTACGTC. Translating it yields CASTQESGAGTRDEQYV.

The J gene is TRBJ2-7, the V gene TRBV28, with TRBD1 as a possible D gene (6 bases). Germline V lookup: CDR1 MDHEN, CDR2 SYDVKM. The germline V and J ends were trimmed by 8 bases and 1 base, with 21 bases remaining between them. The CDR3 length is 16 residues. CDR3 sequence reads: CASSSGGGSGSYEQYF. CDR3 in DNA: TGTGCCAGCTCGAGTGGTGGGGGCTCGGGGTCCTACGAGCAGTACTTC.

J is TRBJ2-7 and V is TRBV6-5; D possibly corresponds to TRBD2 (6 bases). The CDR3 has 15 residues. Between the trimmed V and J ends, which lost 4 bases and 5 bases, there was a span of 18 bases. Per the germline V gene, CDR1 is MNHEY and CDR2 is SVGAGI. The CDR3 region has the DNA TGTGCCAGCAGTTTACTCCGGGAGCCCCCCAACGAGCAGTACGTC. This gives the protein CASSLLREPPNEQYV.

The rearrangement joins TRBV15 to TRBJ1-3; TRBD1 agrees at 7 bases. The CDR3 runs to 18 residues. Germline values: CDR1 LNHNV, CDR2 YYDKDF (reference sequence). With V trimmed by 1 base and J by 2 bases, 11 bases remained unmatched. For the CDR3, the DNA is TGTGCCACCAGCAGAGTTCCGACAGGGAACCAGGCTGGAAACACCATATATTTT. The encoded protein is CATSRVPTGNQAGNTIYF.

J is TRBJ2-1 and V is TRBV11-3; D is perhaps TRBD1 (6 bases). Per the germline V gene, CDR1 is SGHNT and CDR2 is YENEEA. Trimming shortened V by 3 bases and J by 7 bases, and 10 bases separated the two germline ends. The CDR3 is 13 residues long. CDR3 sequence: CASSLGHWNEQFF. CDR3 in DNA: TGTGCCAGCAGCTTGGGACACTGGAATGAGCAGTTCTTC.

The CDR3 is CASSATGGAFSGANVLTF. In DNA form, the CDR3 reads TGTGCCAGTAGTGCCACGGGTGGGGCGTTTTCTGGGGCCAACGTCCTGACTTTC. The chain carries TRBV19 and TRBJ2-6; a weak D match, TRBD1 (5 bases). The CDR3 sequence is 18 residues long. V lost 5 bases, J lost 1 base, and 18 bases lay in between. From germline, CDR1 is LNHDA and CDR2 SQIVND (reference sequence).

The chain combines TRBV10-1 with TRBJ1-5, with TRBD1 identical over 9 bases. J lost 4 bases, V lost 1 base, and 2 bases had no gene match. The V gene's germline CDR1 is WNHNN and CDR2 SYGVQD (reference sequence). The CDR3 length is 15 residues. In DNA, the CDR3 is TGCGCCAGCAGTGAGTACAGGGGGCAAAATCAGCCCCAGCATTTT. Translating gives CASSEYRGQNQPQHF.

The rearrangement links TRBV7-8 to TRBJ1-1, with TRBD1 identical over 8 bases. Germline assignment: CDR1 SGHVS and CDR2 FQNEAQ. The length of the CDR3 is 14 residues. V trimming: 5 bases; J trimming: 6 bases; junction bases outside the gene matches: 8. DNA for the CDR3: TGTGCCAGCAGCCCTCTACAGGGGGAGGCTGAAGCTTTCTTT. This translates into CASSPLQGEAEAFF.

The chain links TRBV6-5 to TRBJ2-1, with 7 bases that match TRBD1. Germline V lookup: CDR1 MNHEY, CDR2 SVGAGI. Unmatched junction bases numbered 1, after V lost 1 base and J lost 4 bases. There are 14 residues in the CDR3. The CDR3 spells CASSYLGQYNEQFF. As DNA, the CDR3 is TGTGCCAGCAGTTACTTGGGACAGTACAATGAGCAGTTCTTC.

In this sample, this clone turned up many times. The chain joins TRBV24-1 to TRBJ2-2; D uncertain. This CDR3 is 15 amino acids long. The germline V and J ends were trimmed by 1 base and 1 base, with 6 bases remaining between them. Germline V gene sequence: CDR1 KGHDR, CDR2 SFDVKD. As DNA, the CDR3 is TGTGCCACCAGTGATTTCTCAGGGAACACCGGGGAGCTGTTTTTT. Its translation is CATSDFSGNTGELFF.

J is TRBJ1-2 and V is TRBV5-1; D remains unclear. Germline V CDR1 and CDR2: SGHRS, YFSETQ. The CDR3 spans 14 residues. Trimming removed 0 bases from V and 0 bases from J, with 6 bases in between. The CDR3 DNA is TGCGCCAGCAGCTTGGCCGTGTCTAACTATGGCTACACCTTC. This sequence encodes CASSLAVSNYGYTF. Full variable domain (rest looked up from reference TRBV5-1 and TRBJ1-2): KAGVTQTPRYLIKTRGQQVTLSCSPISGHRSVSWYQQTPGQGLQFLFEYFSETQRNKGNFPGRFSGRQFSNSRSEMNVSTLELGDSALYLCASSLAVSNYGYTFGSGTRLTVV.